The entry that follows covers one T cell receptor beta chain sequence. Mismatch with germline at one junction end may stem from a read error. The data belong to a study of control samples from healthy donors and cancer patients. The CDR3 covers 15 residues. CDR1 is KGHSH and CDR2 is LQKENI in the germline V gene. Generated by immunoSEQ multiplex PCR, the TCRdb table keeps only in-frame clones and is missing some. The profile shows around 78,000 clones, 90% to 95% of them singletons. The chain combines TRBV18 with TRBJ2-5; D might be TRBD2 (5 bases). The sample comprised blood. The receptor was isolated from a woman aged 18-29 years in good health. CDR3 sequence reads: CASSPVYGIKDTQYF. The CDR3, as DNA: TGTGCCAGCTCACCAGTCTACGGGATAAAAGATACCCAGTACTTC.